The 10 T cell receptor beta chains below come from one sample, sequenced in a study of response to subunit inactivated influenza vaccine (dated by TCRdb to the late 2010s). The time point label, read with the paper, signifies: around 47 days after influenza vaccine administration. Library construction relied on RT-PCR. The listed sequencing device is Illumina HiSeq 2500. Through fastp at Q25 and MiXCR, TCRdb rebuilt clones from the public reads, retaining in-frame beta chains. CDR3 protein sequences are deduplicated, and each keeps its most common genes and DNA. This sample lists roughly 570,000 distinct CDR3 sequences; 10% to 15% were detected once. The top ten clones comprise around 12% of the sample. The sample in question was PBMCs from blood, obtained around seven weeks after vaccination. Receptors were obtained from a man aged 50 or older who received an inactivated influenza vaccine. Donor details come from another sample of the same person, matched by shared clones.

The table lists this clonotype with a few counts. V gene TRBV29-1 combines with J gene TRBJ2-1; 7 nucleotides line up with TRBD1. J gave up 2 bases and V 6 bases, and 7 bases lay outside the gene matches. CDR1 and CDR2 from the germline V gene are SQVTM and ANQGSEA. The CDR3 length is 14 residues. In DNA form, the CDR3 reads TGCAGCGTGACCGACAGGGTTACCTACAATGAGCAGTTCTTC. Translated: CSVTDRVTYNEQFF.

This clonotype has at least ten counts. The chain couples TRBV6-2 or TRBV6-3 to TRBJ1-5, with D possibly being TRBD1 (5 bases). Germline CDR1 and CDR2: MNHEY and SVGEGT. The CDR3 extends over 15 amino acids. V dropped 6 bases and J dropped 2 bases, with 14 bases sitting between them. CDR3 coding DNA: TGTGCCAGCAGCCTGGAGGGAGGGGGCAATCAGCCCCAGCATTTT. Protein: CASSLEGGGNQPQHF.

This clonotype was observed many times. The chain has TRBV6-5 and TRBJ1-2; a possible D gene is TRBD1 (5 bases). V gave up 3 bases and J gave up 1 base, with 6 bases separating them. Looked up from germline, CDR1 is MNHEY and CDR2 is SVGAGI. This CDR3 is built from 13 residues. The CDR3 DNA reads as TGTGCCAGCAGTTATGACAGTAACTATGGCTACACCTTC. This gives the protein CASSYDSNYGYTF.

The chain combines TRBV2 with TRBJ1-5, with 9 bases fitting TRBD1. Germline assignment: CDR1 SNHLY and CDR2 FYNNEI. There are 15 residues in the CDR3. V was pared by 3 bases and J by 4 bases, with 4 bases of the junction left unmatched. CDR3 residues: CASSDLGQGNQPQHF. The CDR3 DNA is TGTGCCAGCAGTGACCTAGGACAGGGGAATCAGCCCCAGCATTTT.

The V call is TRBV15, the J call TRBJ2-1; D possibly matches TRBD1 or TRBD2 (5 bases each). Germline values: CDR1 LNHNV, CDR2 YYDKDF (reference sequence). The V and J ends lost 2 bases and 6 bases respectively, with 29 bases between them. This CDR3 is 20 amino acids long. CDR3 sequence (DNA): TGTGCCACCAGCAGATACCCCGGGGCCGACGAGTCTTTTCTATCCAATGAGCAGTTCTTC. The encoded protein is CATSRYPGADESFLSNEQFF. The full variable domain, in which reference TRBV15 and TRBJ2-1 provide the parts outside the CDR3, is DAMVIQNPRYQVTQFGKPVTLSCSQTLNHNVMYWYQQKSSQAPKLLFHYYDKDFNNEADTPDNFQSRRPNTSFCFLDIRSPGLGDTAMYLCATSRYPGADESFLSNEQFFGPGTRLTVL.

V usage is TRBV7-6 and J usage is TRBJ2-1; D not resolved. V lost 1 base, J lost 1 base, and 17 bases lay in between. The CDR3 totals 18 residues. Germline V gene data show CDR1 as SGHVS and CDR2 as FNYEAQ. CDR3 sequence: CASSLEARTGVSYNEQFF. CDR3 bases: TGTGCCAGCAGCTTAGAGGCTAGAACGGGTGTTTCCTACAATGAGCAGTTCTTC.

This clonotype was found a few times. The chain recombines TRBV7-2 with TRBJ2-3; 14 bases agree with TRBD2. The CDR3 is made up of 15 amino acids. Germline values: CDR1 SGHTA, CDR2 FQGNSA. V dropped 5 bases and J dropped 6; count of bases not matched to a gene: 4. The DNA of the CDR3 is TGTGCCAGCAGCCCCCGGACTAGCGGGAGGGATACGCAGTATTTT. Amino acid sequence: CASSPRTSGRDTQYF.

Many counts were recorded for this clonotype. CDR3 DNA: TGTGCCAGCAGCCTAGATCGGAACACCATATATTTT. It translates to CASSLDRNTIYF. V and J are TRBV7-2 and TRBJ1-3; no clear D gene. CDR3 size: 12 residues. Germline loops: CDR1 SGHTA, CDR2 FQGNSA. The V gene lost 5 bases and the J gene lost 7 bases, with 9 bases spanning the gap.

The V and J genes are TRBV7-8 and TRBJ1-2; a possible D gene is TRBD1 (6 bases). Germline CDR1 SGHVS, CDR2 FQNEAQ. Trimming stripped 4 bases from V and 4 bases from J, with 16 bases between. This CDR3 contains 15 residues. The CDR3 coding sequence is TGTGCCAGCAGCTCGAGCCGGGACACCGTCTATGGCTACACCTTC. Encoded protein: CASSSSRDTVYGYTF.

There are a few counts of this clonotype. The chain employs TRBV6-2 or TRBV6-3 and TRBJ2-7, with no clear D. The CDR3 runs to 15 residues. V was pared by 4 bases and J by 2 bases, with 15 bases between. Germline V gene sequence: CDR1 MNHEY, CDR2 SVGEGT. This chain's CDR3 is CASSSPGELTYEQYF. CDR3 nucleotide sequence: TGTGCCAGCAGTTCTCCTGGCGAGCTAACCTACGAGCAGTACTTC.